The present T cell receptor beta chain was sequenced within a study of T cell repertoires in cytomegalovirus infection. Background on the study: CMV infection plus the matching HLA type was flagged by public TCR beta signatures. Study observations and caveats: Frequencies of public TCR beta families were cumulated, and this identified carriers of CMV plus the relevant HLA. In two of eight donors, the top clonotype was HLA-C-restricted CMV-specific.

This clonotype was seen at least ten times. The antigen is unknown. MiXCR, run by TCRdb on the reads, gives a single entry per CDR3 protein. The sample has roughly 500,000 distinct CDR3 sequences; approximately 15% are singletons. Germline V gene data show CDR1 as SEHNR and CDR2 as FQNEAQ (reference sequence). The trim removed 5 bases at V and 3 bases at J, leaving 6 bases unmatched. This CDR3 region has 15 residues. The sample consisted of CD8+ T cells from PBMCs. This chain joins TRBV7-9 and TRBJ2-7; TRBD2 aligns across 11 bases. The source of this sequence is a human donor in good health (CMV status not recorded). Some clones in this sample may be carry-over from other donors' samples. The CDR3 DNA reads TGTGCCAGCAGCCCGACTAGCGGGGAGGTCTACGAGCAGTACTTC. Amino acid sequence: CASSPTSGEVYEQYF.